This entry lists 14 T cell receptor beta chains sequenced from one sample in a study of post-analysis software for immune sequencing data. Study-wide results and limits: The five TRBV segments detected at higher frequency in patients than in controls included TRBV5-6, TRBV5-1 and TRBV20-1.

The TCR beta cDNA libraries contained unique molecular identifiers. Using its own MiXCR run on the PCR reads, TCRdb lists one record per CDR3 protein. The sample comprises almost 700,000 distinct CDR3 sequences, around 60% of which are singletons, and around 10% rests with the top ten. Antigens of these TCRs are unknown. Sequenced material: blood. The receptors were gathered from a girl aged 2-10 years with multiple sclerosis.

This clonotype came up once. This chain connects TRBV6-1 to TRBJ1-4; D possibly corresponds to TRBD1 (6 bases). Germline lookup yields CDR1 MNHNS and CDR2 SASEGT. V was cut by 5 bases and J by 4 bases, with 11 bases left in between. This CDR3 contains 14 residues. The CDR3 sequence is CASSHRVFNEKLFF. For the CDR3, the DNA is TGTGCCAGCAGTCACAGGGTTTTTAATGAAAAACTGTTTTTT.

This chain uses TRBV18 with TRBJ2-1; D uncertain. CDR1 KGHSH and CDR2 LQKENI come from the germline V gene. V lost 2 bases and J 8 bases, leaving 22 bases between the germline ends. The CDR3 contains 17 residues. The CDR3 loop is CASSPMAAEIIVDEQFF. The CDR3 bases are TGTGCCAGCTCACCAATGGCTGCCGAGATCATAGTCGATGAGCAGTTCTTC.

The V and J genes are TRBV29-1 and TRBJ2-5; 8 bases map to TRBD1. The V gene end was trimmed by 7 bases and the J gene end by 3 bases; junction bases not matched to a gene: 7. From germline, CDR1 is SQVTM and CDR2 ANQGSEA. This CDR3 is built from 13 residues. As DNA, the CDR3 is TGCAGCGCCCTCGGACAGGGTGAAGAGACCCAGTACTTC. This encodes CSALGQGEETQYF. The variable domain in full, completed from reference TRBV29-1 and TRBJ2-5, reads SAVISQKPSRDICQRGTSLTIQCQVDSQVTMMFWYRQQPGQSLTLIATANQGSEATYESGFVIDKFPISRPNLTFSTLTVSNMSPEDSSIYLCSALGQGEETQYFGPGTRLLVL.

This clonotype is a singleton in its sample. The V and J genes are TRBV10-3 and TRBJ2-7, with 10 nucleotides matching TRBD1. Judging by the DNA end, TRBJ2-5 fits better; the J call may be wrong. Germline V gives CDR1 ENHRY, CDR2 SYGVKD. CDR3 length: 15 residues. CDR3: CAISESLDRGETQYF. In DNA form, the CDR3 reads TGTGCCATCAGTGAGTCTCTGGACAGGGGGGAGACCCAGTACTTC.

A few counts support this clonotype. The CDR3: CSVTGQTTGELFF. The CDR3 bases are TGCAGCGTTACAGGACAGACAACCGGGGAGCTGTTTTTT. The J gene is TRBJ2-2, the V gene TRBV29-1; D might be TRBD1 (6 bases). Germline-derived CDR1 and CDR2 are SQVTM and ANQGSEA. Trimming took 5 bases from V and 5 from J, leaving 12 bases between them. This CDR3 is built from 13 residues.

This clonotype was found a few times. The genes are TRBV11-2 and TRBJ2-5; D could derive from TRBD1 or TRBD2 (6 bases each). In germline, CDR1 is SGHAT, CDR2 FQNNGV. The CDR3 runs to 16 residues. V lost 1 base and J lost 4, with 16 bases in between. CDR3 sequence reads: CASSLVGGRLGETQYF. The CDR3 DNA follows: TGTGCCAGCAGCTTAGTTGGGGGGCGATTAGGAGAGACCCAGTACTTC.

In its sample, this clonotype was seen a few times. The CDR3 loop reads CASSLGQGARFYGYTF. The CDR3 DNA reads as TGTGCCAGCAGTTTAGGACAGGGGGCGAGATTCTATGGCTACACCTTC. The V gene is TRBV6-5, the J gene TRBJ1-2, with TRBD1 identical over 11 bases. This CDR3 region has 16 residues. Trimming took 4 bases from V and 4 from J; bases not matched to a gene: 8. The germline V gene has CDR1 MNHEY and CDR2 SVGAGI.

CDR3: CASSRARRTSGSHEQFF. DNA of the CDR3: TGTGCCAGCAGCCGCGCCCGACGGACTAGCGGGAGCCATGAGCAGTTCTTC. The chain has TRBV12-3 or TRBV12-4 and TRBJ2-1, with 13 bases aligning to TRBD2. There are 17 residues in the CDR3. V shed 6 bases and J 8 bases; nucleotides not matched to a gene: 13.

The CDR3 region has the DNA TGCAGTGCTAGAGATTTGCGGCGACACTATGGCTACACCTTC. Translation gives CSARDLRRHYGYTF. The J gene is TRBJ1-2, the V gene TRBV20-1; D ambiguous. This CDR3 comprises 14 residues. V was pared by 0 bases and J by 3 bases, with 11 bases between. The germline gives CDR1 DFQATT, CDR2 SNEGSKA (reference sequence).

This chain links TRBV4-2 with TRBJ2-7, with 14 bases fitting TRBD2. Trimming removed 4 bases from V and 1 base from J; junction bases left unmatched: 3. Germline loops: CDR1 LGHNA, CDR2 YNFKEQ. The CDR3 is 16 amino acids. CDR3 in amino acids: CASSRLAGGRSYEQYF. CDR3 DNA sequence: TGTGCCAGCAGCCGACTAGCGGGAGGGAGGTCCTACGAGCAGTACTTC.

The chain has TRBV4-2 and TRBJ2-1; D is unclear. Trimming took off 3 bases at V and 7 bases at J, with 13 bases between the two ends. Looked up from germline, CDR1 is LGHNA and CDR2 is YNFKEQ. The CDR3 runs 14 residues. The CDR3 region has the DNA TGTGCCAGCAGCCAGCAAACGTCCGGGAATGAGCAGTTCTTC. It yields the protein CASSQQTSGNEQFF.

This chain uses TRBV29-1 with TRBJ2-4; TRBD1 agrees at 11 bases. Trimming at V came to 6 bases and at J to 9 bases, leaving 4 bases not matched to a gene. The CDR3 contains 12 residues. CDR1 is SQVTM, CDR2 ANQGSEA, per germline. CDR3 in DNA: TGCAGCGTAGGACAGGGGGCCAGCATTCAGTACTTC. It translates to CSVGQGASIQYF.

This chain uses TRBV5-1 with TRBJ2-1; D may be TRBD1 or TRBD2 (5 bases each). With 6 bases removed from V and 5 bases from J, the gap between germline ends came to 12 bases. Germline V gene lookup returns CDR1 SGHRS and CDR2 YFSETQ. This CDR3 spans 13 amino acids. The CDR3 sequence is CASTQRDDNEQFF. CDR3 DNA: TGCGCCAGCACACAGAGGGACGACAATGAGCAGTTCTTC.

This clonotype appeared a few times. The chain uses TRBV9 and TRBJ2-3; 9 bases line up with TRBD2. With 2 bases clipped from V and 5 bases from J, the junction kept 12 bases outside the gene matches. The CDR3 is made up of 17 amino acids. Germline V gives CDR1 SGDLS, CDR2 YYNGEE. The CDR3 reads CASSVPPSGAAGDTQYF. In nucleotides, the CDR3 is TGTGCCAGCAGCGTTCCCCCTAGCGGGGCGGCGGGAGATACGCAGTATTTT. The full variable domain, with the rest looked up from reference TRBV9 and TRBJ2-3, is DSGVTQTPKHLITATGQRVTLRCSPRSGDLSVYWYQQSLDQGLQFLIQYYNGEERAKGNILERFSAQQFPDLHSELNLSSLELGDSALYFCASSVPPSGAAGDTQYFGPGTRLTVL.